The source of this T cell receptor beta chain is a study of tumor-infiltrating lymphocytes in localized non-small cell lung cancer. The junction had 8 bases not matched to a gene; V was cut back by 0 bases and J by 4 bases. The V gene's germline CDR1 is SGHTA and CDR2 FQGNSA. There are 17 residues in the CDR3. The method was immunoSEQ multiplex PCR; TCRdb's version includes in-frame clones alone and lacks a portion of them. The table records about 15,000 clones, approximately 70% of them present only once. The chain recombines TRBV7-2 with TRBJ2-5; 10 nucleotides line up with TRBD2. The TCR originated in a human donor with non-small cell lung cancer. The sample was lung tumor tissue. The chain's CDR3 is CASSLALLAGVLETQYF. The CDR3 nucleotides read TGTGCCAGCAGCTTAGCGCTCCTAGCGGGAGTATTAGAGACCCAGTACTTC.